These T cell receptor beta chains were read from a single sample in a study of Graves' ophthalmopathy and Graves' hyperthyroidism. MiXCR was run by TCRdb on the multiplex PCR reads, yielding one entry per CDR3 protein. Among 200,000 to 300,000 distinct CDR3 sequences, around 45% were seen once, and the ten largest hold over 40%. The specimen sequenced was peripheral blood. Receptor source: an adult man with Graves' ophthalmopathy. CDR3s include the opening cysteine and the closing phenylalanine or tryptophan. D genes are given only for firm matches.

>TRBV24-1|NA|TRBJ1-2
CATSDTGRYGYTF
>TRBV5-1|NA|TRBJ2-7
CASSRRDGSYEQYF
>TRBV14|NA|TRBJ1-1
CASSHGTEAFF
>TRBV2|TRBD1|TRBJ1-6
CASSVDRGSPLHF
>TRBV7-2|NA|TRBJ2-7
CASSLAWYEQYF
>TRBV7-2|NA|TRBJ2-2
CASSLALAIAGELFF
>TRBV19|NA|TRBJ2-7
CASGQYYEQYF
>TRBV7-2|TRBD1|TRBJ2-6
CASSFATGGGSGANVLTF
>TRBV7-6|NA|TRBJ1-5
CASSLLGGYQPQHF
>TRBV9|NA|TRBJ1-6
CASGPRGFSPLHF
>TRBV7-9|TRBD1|TRBJ2-7
CASSLAAVFPGQGYEQYF
>TRBV6-6|NA|TRBJ2-2
CASSYRDTGELFF
>TRBV12-3/TRBV12-4|NA|TRBJ1-5
CASSSPGEGQPQHF
>TRBV29-1|TRBD2|TRBJ2-2
CSAGRRERPGELFF
>TRBV5-1|NA|TRBJ1-3
CASSPSASGNTIYF
>TRBV27|NA|TRBJ1-4
CASSLSQPTNEKLFF
>TRBV20-1|NA|TRBJ1-1
CSAYWAGRPHLGGGENTEAFF
>TRBV7-8|NA|TRBJ2-7
CASSLGGASYEQYF
>TRBV7-6|NA|TRBJ1-1
CASSLGQGVNTEAFF
>TRBV9|NA|TRBJ1-2
CASSPDPFGYTF
>TRBV7-8|TRBD1|TRBJ1-6
CASRGGTGRDSPLHF
>TRBV10-1|NA|TRBJ2-5
CASSEAGARETQYF
>TRBV20-1|NA|TRBJ2-5
CSARMGQILQETQYF